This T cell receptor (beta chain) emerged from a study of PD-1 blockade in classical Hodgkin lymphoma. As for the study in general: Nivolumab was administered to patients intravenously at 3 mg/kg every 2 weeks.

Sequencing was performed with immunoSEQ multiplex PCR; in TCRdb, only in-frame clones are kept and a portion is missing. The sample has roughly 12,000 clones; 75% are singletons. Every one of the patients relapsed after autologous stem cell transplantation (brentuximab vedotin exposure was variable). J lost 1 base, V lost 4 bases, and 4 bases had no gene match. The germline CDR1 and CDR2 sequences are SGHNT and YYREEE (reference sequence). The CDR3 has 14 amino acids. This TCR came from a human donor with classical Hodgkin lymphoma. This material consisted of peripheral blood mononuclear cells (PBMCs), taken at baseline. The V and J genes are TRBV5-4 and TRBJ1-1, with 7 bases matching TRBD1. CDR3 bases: TGTGCCAGCAGCGGGACAGAACCGAACACTGAAGCTTTCTTT. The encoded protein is CASSGTEPNTEAFF.